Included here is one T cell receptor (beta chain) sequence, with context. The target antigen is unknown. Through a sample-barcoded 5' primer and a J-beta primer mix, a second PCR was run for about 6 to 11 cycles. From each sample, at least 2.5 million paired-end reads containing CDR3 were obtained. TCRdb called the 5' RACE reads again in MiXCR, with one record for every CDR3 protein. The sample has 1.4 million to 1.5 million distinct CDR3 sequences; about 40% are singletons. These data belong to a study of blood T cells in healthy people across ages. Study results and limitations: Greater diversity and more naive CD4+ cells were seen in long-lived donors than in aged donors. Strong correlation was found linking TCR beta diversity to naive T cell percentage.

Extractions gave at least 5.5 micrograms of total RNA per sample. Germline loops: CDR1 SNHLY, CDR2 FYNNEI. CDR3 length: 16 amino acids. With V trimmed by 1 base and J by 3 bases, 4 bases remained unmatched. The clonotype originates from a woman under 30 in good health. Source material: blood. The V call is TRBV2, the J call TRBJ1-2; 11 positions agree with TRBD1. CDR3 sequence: CASSEGTGGADYGYTF. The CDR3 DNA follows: TGTGCCAGCAGTGAAGGGACAGGGGGCGCGGACTATGGCTACACCTTC.